Following are 27 T cell receptor beta chains from one sample sequenced in a study of T cells in women clearing cervical HPV infection. Sequenced by immunoSEQ multiplex PCR; TCRdb stores in-frame clones only, minus some. Its table lists tens of thousands of clones. Sequenced sample: blood buffy coat. These receptors all come from a woman aged 18 to 75 with a cervical HPV16 infection that either progressed to CIN3+ or cleared (not recorded which).

Of note for this clone: The CDR3 end lies 3 residues beyond the end of the read and is filled in from the germline J gene. This chain links TRBV19 with TRBJ1-1; D might be TRBD1 (5 bases). The CDR3 runs 16 residues. Germline CDR1 reads LNHDA; CDR2 reads SQIVND (reference sequence). The sequenced CDR3 bases are TGTGCCAGCCGAAAGGGACTAGCGGGAGATAGCAAGACA. As protein: CASRKGLAGDSKT. The CDR3 in its entirety is CASRKGLAGDSKTAFF. Together with reference TRBV19 and TRBJ1-1, the CDR3 gives the full variable domain: DGGITQSPKYLFRKEGQNVTLSCEQNLNHDAMYWYRQDPGQGLRLIYYSQIVNDFQKGDIAEGYSVSREKKESFPLTVTSAQKNPTAFYLCASRKGLAGDSKTAFFGQGTRLTVV.

Concerning this clone itself: With the read ending 3 residues before the CDR3 end, the germline J gene is used to fill in that end. This chain links TRBV7-9 with TRBJ1-5; no definite D call. The ends were cut back, 1 base at V and 2 bases at J, with 9 bases in the middle. The CDR3 runs to 15 residues. Germline V CDR1 and CDR2: SEHNR, FQNEAQ (reference sequence). The covered CDR3 bases are TGTGCCAGCAGCTTAGGTCAGGTCGGCAATCAGCCC. Translating gives CASSLGQVGNQP. The whole CDR3 is CASSLGQVGNQPQHF. The whole variable domain, filled in from reference TRBV7-9 and TRBJ1-5, reads DTGVSQNPRHKITKRGQNVTFRCDPISEHNRLYWYRQTLGQGPEFLTYFQNEAQLEKSRLLSDRFSAERPKGSFSTLEIQRTEQGDSAMYLCASSLGQVGNQPQHFGDGTRLSIL.

In the case of this clone: The CDR3 end lies 3 residues beyond the end of the read and is filled in from the germline J gene. V is TRBV5-1 and J is TRBJ1-1, with 11 bases matching TRBD1. Per germline, CDR1 SGHRS and CDR2 YFSETQ. The CDR3 runs to 17 residues. V was clipped by 2 bases and J by 0 bases; unmatched bases: 6. The DNA read from the CDR3 is TGCGCCAGCAGCTTCCGGGACAGGGGGATCATGAACACTGAA. As protein: CASSFRDRGIMNTE. The entire CDR3 protein is CASSFRDRGIMNTEAFF.

With regard to this clone: Coverage ceases 3 residues before the CDR3 finishes, and the germline J gene fills in the end. The chain is built from TRBV19 and TRBJ2-1; TRBD2 matches 9 bases. This CDR3 region has 16 residues. Looked up from germline, CDR1 is LNHDA and CDR2 is SQIVND (reference sequence). J lost 9 bases, V lost 7 bases, and 16 bases had no gene match. The CDR3 here is CASTLGASGMGGEQFF. The sequenced part of the CDR3 DNA is TGTGCCAGTACCCTTGGGGCTAGCGGGATGGGGGGTGAG.

A remark on this clone: The sequenced fragment ends 3 residues before the CDR3 boundary, so the rest is inferred from the germline J gene. The chain recombines TRBV19 with TRBJ1-4; a possible D gene is TRBD1 (6 bases). Germline V gene sequence: CDR1 LNHDA, CDR2 SQIVND (reference sequence). CDR3 size: 18 residues. CDR3 residues: CASSIVQGRGSGANVLFF. CDR3 DNA (partial): TGTGCCAGTAGTATTGTACAGGGCAGAGGCTCTGGGGCCAACGTA.

With respect to this clone: From the germline J gene comes the end of the CDR3, since the read stops 3 residues before it. V usage is TRBV20-1 and J usage is TRBJ1-1, with TRBD1 matching 7 bases. This CDR3 comprises 19 residues. The J segment lost 3 bases and the V segment lost 5 bases, leaving 24 bases of the junction unmatched. CDR1 and CDR2 (germline): DFQATT, SNEGSKA (reference sequence). This chain's CDR3 is CSARALNRGERWGDTEAFF. CDR3 bases read: TGCAGTGCTCGGGCCCTAAACAGGGGCGAGCGTTGGGGGGACACTGAA.

About this clone: The read falls 3 residues short of the CDR3 end, and the missing part is taken from the germline J gene. J is TRBJ2-3 and V is TRBV18; TRBD1 might be the D (6 bases). The CDR3 covers 12 residues. Germline V gives CDR1 KGHSH, CDR2 LQKENI. This CDR3 is CASHQGMETQYF. The part of the CDR3 DNA that was read is TGTGCCAGCCACCAGGGGATGGAGACG.

As to this clone: The read finishes 3 residues shy of the CDR3 end, and the germline J gene is used to complete it. The chain is built from TRBV7-2 and TRBJ2-7; TRBD1 is a possible D gene (5 bases). In germline, CDR1 is SGHTA, CDR2 FQGNSA. Trimming shortened V by 2 bases and J by 1 base, and 12 bases separated the two germline ends. This CDR3 has 15 residues. The CDR3 DNA, read in part, is TGTGCCAGCAGCTTACAGCCTCAGGGATCCTACGAG. As protein: CASSLQPQGSYE. The whole CDR3 protein is CASSLQPQGSYEQYF.

The CDR3 loop is CASSSYPGGTYEQYF. The CDR3 bases that were read are TGTGCCAGCAGCTCCTACCCAGGGGGGACCTACGAG. This chain links TRBV7-2 with TRBJ2-7; maybe TRBD1 (7 bases). The observed sequence ends 3 residues before the CDR3 terminus, with the missing tail filled in from the germline J gene. The CDR3 is 15 amino acids. Germline loops: CDR1 SGHTA, CDR2 FQGNSA. The V gene lost 4 bases and the J gene lost 2 bases, with 15 bases spanning the gap.

Comments on this clone: The read gets to within 3 residues of the CDR3 end, and the germline J gene fills in the rest. The chain carries TRBV6-1 and TRBJ1-5, with unresolved D. The V gene lost 1 base and the J gene lost 0 bases, with 13 bases spanning the gap. The CDR3 runs to 17 residues. Germline values: CDR1 MNHNS, CDR2 SASEGT. The part of the CDR3 DNA that was read is TGTGCCAGCAGTGAAGACCCCCGGGGTTATAGCAATCAGCCC. This codes for CASSEDPRGYSNQP. The whole CDR3 protein is CASSEDPRGYSNQPQHF.

In regard to this clone: The read ends 3 residues before the CDR3 terminus; that terminus is restored from the germline J gene. The chain employs TRBV28 and TRBJ2-3; TRBD2 matches 7 bases. After removal of 1 base from V and 4 bases from J, the junction contained 8 bases not matched to a gene. The CDR3 sequence is 16 residues long. Germline V lookup: CDR1 MDHEN, CDR2 SYDVKM. CDR3 DNA (partial): TGTGCCAGCAGTTTATCAACGGGACTATCATCAGATACG. This encodes CASSLSTGLSSDT. The CDR3 reads in full as CASSLSTGLSSDTQYF.

In the case of this clone: The read ends 3 residues early relative to the CDR3; the germline J gene fills the gap. The chain combines TRBV2 with TRBJ2-7; 9 bases are a match to TRBD2. Germline loops: CDR1 SNHLY, CDR2 FYNNEI. After removal of 7 bases from V and 2 bases from J, the junction contained 9 bases not matched to a gene. The CDR3 loop spans 15 amino acids. Here the CDR3 reads CASIYSGSSTYEQYF. CDR3 DNA, as far as it was read: TGTGCCAGCATCTATAGCGGGAGCTCAACCTACGAG.

Points on this clone: Read sequence stops 3 residues before the CDR3 end, and the germline J gene provides the missing end. The chain is built from TRBV19 and TRBJ2-7, with 9 bases identical to TRBD1. V lost 5 bases to trimming and J lost 2 bases; unmatched junction nucleotides: 4. CDR3 length: 14 residues. CDR1 and CDR2 from the germline V gene are LNHDA and SQIVND (reference sequence). This chain's CDR3 is CASSAWDRAYEQYF. Partial CDR3 DNA: TGTGCCAGTAGTGCCTGGGACAGGGCCTACGAG. The complete variable domain, with remaining parts taken from reference TRBV19 and TRBJ2-7, reads DGGITQSPKYLFRKEGQNVTLSCEQNLNHDAMYWYRQDPGQGLRLIYYSQIVNDFQKGDIAEGYSVSREKKESFPLTVTSAQKNPTAFYLCASSAWDRAYEQYFGPGTRLTVT.

Concerning this clone: The read is 3 residues too short to cover the CDR3 end, so that end is filled in from the germline J gene. The V and J genes are TRBV20-1 and TRBJ1-6; 7 nucleotides line up with TRBD1. There are 15 residues in the CDR3. With 0 bases clipped from V and 6 bases from J, the junction kept 5 bases outside the gene matches. CDR1 DFQATT and CDR2 SNEGSKA come from the germline V gene (reference sequence). The CDR3 is CSARDGQAINSPLHF. CDR3 DNA (partial): TGCAGTGCTAGAGATGGACAGGCGATTAATTCACCC.

Of note for this clone: Sequencing ends 3 residues short of the CDR3 end; the germline J gene provides the rest. This sample includes further DNA sequences coding for the same CDR3. The rearrangement uses TRBV19 and TRBJ1-1; 7 nucleotides line up with TRBD1. There are 16 residues in the CDR3. Germline V gene data show CDR1 as LNHDA and CDR2 as SQIVND (reference sequence). The J segment lost 3 bases and the V segment lost 2 bases, leaving 9 bases of the junction unmatched. CDR3 in amino acids: CASSIQLDRYDTEAFF. The sequenced CDR3 bases are TGTGCCAGTAGTATACAGTTGGACAGGTATGACACTGAA.

The CDR3 bases that were read are TGTGCCAGCTCACCACGGGGGACTAGCGGCCAAGAGACG. It yields the protein CASSPRGTSGQET. The full CDR3 protein reads CASSPRGTSGQETQYF. V usage is TRBV18 and J usage is TRBJ2-3; 11 bases match TRBD2. The CDR3 extends 3 residues past the end of the read, so its final part is completed from the germline J gene. This CDR3 is 16 amino acids long. Germline V gene data show CDR1 as KGHSH and CDR2 as LQKENI.

As for this clone: Coverage ceases 3 residues before the CDR3 finishes, and the germline J gene fills in the end. The V gene is TRBV10-3, the J gene TRBJ1-1, with 7 nucleotides matching TRBD1. This CDR3 is 16 amino acids long. V lost 3 bases to trimming and J lost 5 bases; unmatched junction nucleotides: 12. Germline loops: CDR1 ENHRY, CDR2 SYGVKD. CDR3 loop: CAISDPRGGELTEAFF. The DNA read from the CDR3 is TGTGCCATCAGTGACCCGAGAGGGGGCGAACTAACTGAA.

About this clone itself: The read comes to an end 3 residues before the CDR3 does, leaving the germline J gene to fill in the end. This chain joins TRBV11-3 and TRBJ2-7, with 10 bases lining up with TRBD2. V shed 1 base, J shed 5 bases, and the junction held 5 bases outside the gene matches. CDR3 length equals 15 residues. Germline V gene lookup returns CDR1 SGHNT and CDR2 YENEEA. The CDR3 DNA, read in part, is TGTGCCAGCAGCTTAGGGCTAGCGGGAGTCAACGAG. This encodes CASSLGLAGVNE. The complete CDR3 sequence is CASSLGLAGVNEQYF. The entire variable domain, with the rest obtained from reference TRBV11-3 and TRBJ2-7, is as follows: EAGVVQSPRYKIIEKKQPVAFWCNPISGHNTLYWYLQNLGQGPELLIRYENEEAVDDSQLPKDRFSAERLKGVDSTLKIQPAELGDSAVYLCASSLGLAGVNEQYFGPGTRLTVT.

With respect to this clone: The read finishes 3 residues shy of the CDR3 end, and the germline J gene is used to complete it. The chain carries TRBV27 and TRBJ1-1, with D unresolved. V gave up 7 bases and J gave up 2 bases, with 26 bases separating them. The CDR3 consists of 18 residues. Germline CDR1 reads MNHEY; CDR2 reads SMNVEV (reference sequence). CDR3 region: CASTPLISFRTTNTEAFF. The sequenced part of the CDR3 DNA is TGTGCCAGCACTCCCCTCATATCCTTTCGGACTACCAACACTGAA.

The CDR3 bases that were read are TGTGCCAGCAAGTTCCAGCGGGGAGAAGTCTACGAC. Its translation is CASKFQRGEVYD. The full CDR3 protein reads CASKFQRGEVYDYTF. J is TRBJ1-2 and V is TRBV2; no firm D call. The read ends 3 residues shy of where the CDR3 ends; the end is completed using the germline J gene. This CDR3 comprises 15 residues. Germline assignment: CDR1 SNHLY and CDR2 FYNNEI.

In regard to this clone: From the germline J gene comes the end of the CDR3, since the read stops 3 residues before it. The chain has TRBV7-2 and TRBJ2-7, with 7 bases matching TRBD2. Germline trimming cut 3 bases from V and 6 bases from J; bases unmatched to any gene: 8. Germline CDR1 and CDR2: SGHTA and FQGNSA. There are 14 residues in the CDR3. The CDR3 bases that were read are TGTGCCAGCAGCTTGAATAGCGGGTTCGTCGAG. Translation: CASSLNSGFVE. In full, the CDR3 is CASSLNSGFVEQYF.

Concerning this clone: From the germline J gene comes the end of the CDR3, since the read stops 3 residues before it. The rearrangement uses TRBV30 and TRBJ2-4; D unclear. The CDR3 totals 11 residues. CDR1 GTSNPN and CDR2 SVGIG come from the germline V gene (reference sequence). This CDR3 reads CAWSELYGQYF. Incomplete CDR3 DNA: TGTGCCTGGAGTGAACTCTATGGT.

Regarding this clone: The read ends 3 residues early relative to the CDR3; the germline J gene fills the gap. The J gene is TRBJ2-5, the V gene TRBV5-5; D is unclear. Germline assignment: CDR1 SGHKS and CDR2 YYEKEE (reference sequence). The CDR3 has 13 residues. Trimming pared 0 bases from V and 5 bases from J, leaving 8 bases between. The CDR3 spells CASSLDLGETQYF. Partial CDR3 DNA: TGTGCCAGCAGCTTGGATTTAGGGGAGACC.

The CDR3 loop reads CATTGETNEKLFF. The DNA read from the CDR3 is TGTGCCACCACAGGGGAGACTAATGAAAAA. The chain combines TRBV10-3 with TRBJ1-4; 7 bases fit TRBD1. With the read ending 3 residues before the CDR3 end, the germline J gene is used to fill in that end. The CDR3 loop spans 13 amino acids. Per germline, CDR1 ENHRY and CDR2 SYGVKD. Unmatched junction bases numbered 4, after V lost 10 bases and J lost 2 bases.

Regarding this clone: The missing CDR3 end, 3 residues past where the read stops, is filled in from the germline J gene. The chain uses TRBV2 and TRBJ1-4; TRBD1 matches at 9 bases. This CDR3 is 17 amino acids long. Germline V gene sequence: CDR1 SNHLY, CDR2 FYNNEI. This CDR3 reads CASRPGQGNSGANVLFF. The sequenced CDR3 bases are TGTGCCAGCAGGCCGGGACAGGGCAACTCTGGGGCCAACGTA. Using reference TRBV2 and TRBJ1-4 for the parts outside the CDR3, the full variable domain is EPEVTQTPSHQVTQMGQEVILRCVPISNHLYFYWYRQILGQKVEFLVSFYNNEISEKSEIFDDQFSVERPDGSNFTLKIRSTKLEDSAMYFCASRPGQGNSGANVLFFGSGTQLSVL.

Note on this clone: The missing CDR3 end, 3 residues past where the read stops, is filled in from the germline J gene. The J gene is TRBJ2-7, the V gene TRBV20-1; 9 bases map to TRBD2. Germline CDR1 and CDR2: DFQATT and SNEGSKA (reference sequence). V was clipped by 0 bases and J by 1 base; unmatched bases: 4. CDR3 size: 15 residues. The DNA read from the CDR3 is TGCAGTGCTAGAGATAGCGGGAGTTTATCCTACGAG. This translates into CSARDSGSLSYE. The whole CDR3 protein reads CSARDSGSLSYEQYF.

A word on this clone: The CDR3 goes on 3 residues after the read ends, and that part is filled in from the germline J gene. The rearrangement links TRBV19 to TRBJ1-1, with D tentatively TRBD1 (5 bases). The V and J ends lost 2 bases and 4 bases respectively, with 17 bases between them. The CDR3 has 16 residues. The V gene's germline CDR1 is LNHDA and CDR2 SQIVND (reference sequence). The CDR3 loop reads CASSISGVGPLTEAFF. Partial CDR3 DNA: TGTGCCAGTAGTATATCGGGGGTTGGCCCTCTCACTGAA.